The TCR beta chain described here comes from a study of response to subunit inactivated influenza vaccine. One entry per CDR3 protein, called by TCRdb with MiXCR from the RT-PCR reads. Found here are 450,000 to 500,000 distinct CDR3 sequences, approximately 9.9% of them singletons; the top ten hold approximately 12%. Findings and limits, study-wide: Few new T cells, the authors suggested, are recruited by each seasonal influenza vaccination.

About this clonotype itself: Its specificity is unknown.

Germline trimming cut 1 base from V and 2 bases from J; bases unmatched to any gene: 9. The CDR3 loop spans 18 amino acids. The germline V gene encodes CDR1 SGHVS and CDR2 FNYEAQ. The genes are TRBV7-6 and TRBJ2-2; 8 bases align to TRBD2. The source is a man aged 50 to 60 who received an inactivated influenza vaccine. The sample was PBMCs from blood, taken 45 days after vaccination. The CDR3 region has the DNA TGTGCCAGCAGCTTAGTTACAGCGGGAGAGACAAACACCGGGGAGCTGTTTTTT. Residues: CASSLVTAGETNTGELFF.